This passage covers 18 T cell receptor beta chains from one sample sequenced in a study of control samples from healthy donors and cancer patients. Produced via immunoSEQ multiplex PCR; TCRdb's table is partial and in-frame only. The sample lists 210,000 or so clones, roughly nine tenths occurring once. The sequenced material came from blood. The receptors were sampled from a young man in good health.

The V call is TRBV3-1 (or the pseudogene TRBV3-2), the J call TRBJ1-2; no reliable D call. This CDR3 is 15 amino acids long. Deletions cut 0 bases from V and 4 bases from J, with 12 bases between. In germline, CDR1 is LGHDT, CDR2 YNNKEL (reference sequence). The chain's CDR3 is CASSQEGCHSYGYTF. The CDR3 nucleotides are TGTGCCAGCAGCCAAGAAGGGTGCCACTCCTATGGCTACACCTTC.

The chain's CDR3 is CASSKEENSLYEQYF. CDR3 coding DNA: TGTGCCAGCAGCAAAGAAGAGAACAGCCTCTACGAGCAGTACTTC. V gene TRBV21-1 combines with J gene TRBJ2-7; TRBD1, the table's D call, was not compared with the DNA. TRBV21-1 is reported as a pseudogene. The CDR3 length is 15 residues.

The DNA of the CDR3 is TGTGCCAGCTCCTCAGGGAATCAGGAAAAACTGTTTTTT. Translation: CASSSGNQEKLFF. The rearrangement links TRBV18 to TRBJ1-4; tentative D call: TRBD1 (5 bases). Germline V CDR1 and CDR2: KGHSH, LQKENI. With 6 bases removed from V and 8 bases from J, the gap between germline ends came to 13 bases. The length of the CDR3 is 13 residues.

The V gene is TRBV24-1, the J gene TRBJ2-5; 7 bases fit TRBD1. CDR3 length: 14 residues. With V trimmed by 5 bases and J by 2 bases, 4 bases remained unmatched. Germline V gene data show CDR1 as KGHDR and CDR2 as SFDVKD. This CDR3 reads CATSARGPQETQYF. The DNA of the CDR3 is TGTGCCACCAGTGCTAGGGGGCCTCAAGAGACCCAGTACTTC.

The rearrangement uses TRBV5-4 and TRBJ1-1, with TRBD1 identical over 7 bases. J gave up 7 bases and V 4 bases, and 7 bases lay outside the gene matches. Germline CDR1 and CDR2: SGHNT and YYREEE (reference sequence). The CDR3 extends over 13 amino acids. This CDR3 is CASSQGQPIEAFF. DNA of the CDR3: TGTGCCAGCAGCCAGGGACAGCCTATTGAAGCTTTCTTT.

The chain carries TRBV25-1 and TRBJ2-1; 7 bases agree with TRBD1. The CDR3 runs to 16 residues. Germline trimming cut 6 bases from V and 3 bases from J; bases unmatched to any gene: 11. Looked up from germline, CDR1 is MGHDK and CDR2 is SYGVNS. The DNA for the CDR3 is TGTGCCAGCAGACCTCTCCAGGGGGATCTCTACAATGAGCAGTTCTTC. Translated, it gives CASRPLQGDLYNEQFF.

The rearrangement uses TRBV19 and TRBJ1-1; D not resolved. This CDR3 contains 15 residues. Germline CDR1 reads LNHDA; CDR2 reads SQIVND (reference sequence). V was shortened by 1 base and J by 0 bases, with 9 bases between the two germline ends. The CDR3 reads CASSIVNDMNTEAFF. The DNA for the CDR3 is TGTGCCAGTAGTATAGTCAACGACATGAACACTGAAGCTTTCTTT.

CDR3 DNA: TGTGCCAGCAGCTCCAATCCTAGCTCTGGGGCCAACGTCCTGACTTTC. Protein sequence: CASSSNPSSGANVLTF. The V and J genes are TRBV2 and TRBJ2-6, with D unclear. Trimming shortened V by 6 bases and J by 0 bases, and 12 bases separated the two germline ends. The germline CDR1 and CDR2 sequences are SNHLY and FYNNEI. The CDR3 runs to 16 residues.

The V and J genes are TRBV14 and TRBJ1-4, with D possibly being TRBD1 (5 bases). The CDR3 runs 15 residues. V was cut by 3 bases and J by 3 bases, with 11 bases left in between. The germline CDR1 and CDR2 sequences are SGHDN and FVKESK. CDR3 DNA: TGTGCCAGCAGCCAGACGAAAGGGGCTAATGAAAAACTGTTTTTT. Translating it yields CASSQTKGANEKLFF.

The CDR3 sequence is CASSLLSTDGKLFF. The DNA of the CDR3 is TGCGCCAGCAGCTTGTTGTCGACAGATGGAAAACTGTTTTTT. The J gene is TRBJ1-4, the V gene TRBV5-1; possibly TRBD1 for D (5 bases). The CDR3 has 14 residues. Trimming took 1 base from V and 10 from J, leaving 14 bases between them. Per germline, CDR1 SGHRS and CDR2 YFSETQ.

J is TRBJ2-3 and V is TRBV21-1; TRBD2, the D gene given by the table, was not confirmed from the DNA. TRBV21-1 is a known pseudogene. This CDR3 is built from 15 residues. CDR3 amino acids: CASSTWGLQADTQYF. The CDR3 coding sequence is TGTGCCAGCAGCACCTGGGGACTCCAGGCAGATACGCAGTATTTT.

This rearrangement joins TRBV4-1 to TRBJ2-3; D is unclear. The CDR3 covers 17 residues. Germline-derived CDR1 and CDR2 are MGHRA and YSYEKL. V was clipped by 1 base and J by 0 bases, with 14 bases between them. CDR3 protein: CASSQVGAGPSTDTQYF. CDR3 nucleotide sequence: TGCGCCAGCAGCCAAGTAGGTGCAGGCCCCAGCACAGATACGCAGTATTTT.

The DNA for the CDR3 is TGTGCCAGCAGCTCAAGGACAGGGGCCGCTCCGGATAGCAATCAGCCCCAGCATTTT. It is translated as CASSSRTGAAPDSNQPQHF. The chain combines TRBV6-6 with TRBJ1-5, with TRBD1 identical over 9 bases. The V gene end was trimmed by 6 bases and the J gene end by 0 bases; junction bases not matched to a gene: 15. Per the germline V gene, CDR1 is MNHNY and CDR2 is SVGAGI (reference sequence). The CDR3 length is 19 residues.

This clone showed up just once. This chain uses TRBV19 with TRBJ2-2, with 12 bases aligning to TRBD1. Unmatched junction bases numbered 4, after V lost 4 bases and J lost 4 bases. The CDR3 extends over 16 amino acids. Germline loops: CDR1 LNHDA, CDR2 SQIVND (reference sequence). The CDR3, as DNA: TGTGCCAGTAGTAGGGGACAGGGGGCTGGCACCGGGGAGCTGTTTTTT. As protein: CASSRGQGAGTGELFF. The whole variable domain, filled in from reference TRBV19 and TRBJ2-2, reads DGGITQSPKYLFRKEGQNVTLSCEQNLNHDAMYWYRQDPGQGLRLIYYSQIVNDFQKGDIAEGYSVSREKKESFPLTVTSAQKNPTAFYLCASSRGQGAGTGELFFGEGSRLTVL.

This clone has just a few counts. The chain combines TRBV9 with TRBJ1-3; D is possibly TRBD1 (5 bases). Germline V gene sequence: CDR1 SGDLS, CDR2 YYNGEE. The CDR3 sequence is 15 residues long. Trimming pared 2 bases from V and 0 bases from J, leaving 9 bases between. CDR3 sequence reads: CASSVGGYSGNTIYF. DNA for the CDR3: TGTGCCAGCAGCGTCGGGGGTTACTCTGGAAACACCATATATTTT.

J is TRBJ1-4 and V is TRBV4-1; possibly TRBD1 for D (6 bases). Germline V gene lookup returns CDR1 MGHRA and CDR2 YSYEKL. Trimming took off 0 bases at V and 15 bases at J, with 20 bases between the two ends. The CDR3 totals 15 residues. CDR3 sequence: CASSQDFRTRGGVFF. The CDR3, as DNA: TGCGCCAGCAGCCAAGATTTTAGAACCAGGGGCGGGGTGTTTTTT.

This clone was recorded only once. A junction end diverges from the germline sequence, so it may reflect a read error. Other DNA sequences in the same sample also yield this CDR3. This chain links TRBV6-1 with TRBJ1-2, with TRBD1 identical over 9 bases. Germline V gene sequence: CDR1 MNHNS, CDR2 SASEGT. This CDR3 comprises 15 residues. CDR3 DNA: TGTGCCAGCAGCGAAGCGTGGGACAGGGCCTATGGCTACACCTTC. Protein product: CASSEAWDRAYGYTF.

The chain combines TRBV5-6 with TRBJ2-1; TRBD2 agrees at 8 bases. Germline loops: CDR1 SGHDT, CDR2 YYEEEE. V shed 0 bases and J 7 bases; nucleotides not matched to a gene: 15. The CDR3 extends over 18 amino acids. In DNA, the CDR3 is TGTGCCAGCAGCTTGGGATGGCAGCGGGGGTCCCCGGGGAATGAGCAGTTCTTC. The encoded protein is CASSLGWQRGSPGNEQFF.